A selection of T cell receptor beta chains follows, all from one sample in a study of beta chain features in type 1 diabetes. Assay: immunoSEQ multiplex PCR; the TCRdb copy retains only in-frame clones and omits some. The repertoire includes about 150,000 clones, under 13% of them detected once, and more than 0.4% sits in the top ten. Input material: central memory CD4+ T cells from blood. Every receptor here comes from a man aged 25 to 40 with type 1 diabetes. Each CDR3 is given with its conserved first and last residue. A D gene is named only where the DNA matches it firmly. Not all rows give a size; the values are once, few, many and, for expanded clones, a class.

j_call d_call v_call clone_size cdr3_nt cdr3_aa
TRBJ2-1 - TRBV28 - TGTGCCAGCAGTTTACCGGGGATGGCCTCCTACAATGAGCAGTTCTTC CASSLPGMASYNEQFF
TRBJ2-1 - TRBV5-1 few TGCGCCAGCAGCTTGGACGCAGGGGGGTACAATGAGCAGTTCTTC CASSLDAGGYNEQFF
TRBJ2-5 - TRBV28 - TGTGCCAGCAGCCCAGACAGGTCGCAAGAGACCCAGTACTTC CASSPDRSQETQYF
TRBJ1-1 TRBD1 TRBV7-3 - TGTGCCAGCAGCCCGGACAGGAGTAACACTGAAGCTTTCTTT CASSPDRSNTEAFF
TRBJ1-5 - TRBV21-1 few TGTGCCAGCAGCAAAGAGGACCACGGGGTATTAAGCAATCAGCCCCAGCATTTT CASSKEDHGVLSNQPQHF
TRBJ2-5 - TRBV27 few TGTGCCAGCAGCCCCTGGGCTAGCGGGCCCAGGGGGTACCAAGAGACCCAGTACTTC CASSPWASGPRGYQETQYF
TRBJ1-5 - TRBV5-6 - TGTGCCAGCAGCTACTATCGAGGGATCAATCAGCCCCAGCATTTT CASSYYRGINQPQHF
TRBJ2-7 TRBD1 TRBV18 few TGTGCCAGCTCACCTCTAACAGGGGTGGGACGCTACGAGCAGTACTTC CASSPLTGVGRYEQYF
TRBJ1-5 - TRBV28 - TGTGCCAGCAGTTGGGGTGGAGGGGCAGGTCAGCCCCAGCATTTT CASSWGGGAGQPQHF
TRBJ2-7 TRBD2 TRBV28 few TGTGCCAGCAGTTTCTCTAGCGGCGAGCAGTACTTC CASSFSSGEQYF
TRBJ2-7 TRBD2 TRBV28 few TGTGCCAGCAGTTTAGCGGCGGGAGGACCCTACGAGCAGTACTTC CASSLAAGGPYEQYF
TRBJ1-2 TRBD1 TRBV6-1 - TGTGCCGGAGCGACAGGGGAAGGCTATGGCTACACCTTC CAGATGEGYGYTF
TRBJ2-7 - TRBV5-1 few TGCGCCAGCAGCTTCTCTCCGGGGAGTGGGGAGCAGTACTTC CASSFSPGSGEQYF
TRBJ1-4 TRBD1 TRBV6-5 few TGTGCCAGCAGTTATCAGGGGGGAGGAGAAAAACTGTTTTTT CASSYQGGGEKLFF
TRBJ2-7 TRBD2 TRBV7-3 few TGTGCCAGCAGTCCAAGCGGGACGGGCGAGCAGTACTTC CASSPSGTGEQYF
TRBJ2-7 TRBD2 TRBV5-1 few TGCGCCAGCAGCTTTATCGGCGGGGGAGGAGGCGAGCAGTACTTC CASSFIGGGGGEQYF